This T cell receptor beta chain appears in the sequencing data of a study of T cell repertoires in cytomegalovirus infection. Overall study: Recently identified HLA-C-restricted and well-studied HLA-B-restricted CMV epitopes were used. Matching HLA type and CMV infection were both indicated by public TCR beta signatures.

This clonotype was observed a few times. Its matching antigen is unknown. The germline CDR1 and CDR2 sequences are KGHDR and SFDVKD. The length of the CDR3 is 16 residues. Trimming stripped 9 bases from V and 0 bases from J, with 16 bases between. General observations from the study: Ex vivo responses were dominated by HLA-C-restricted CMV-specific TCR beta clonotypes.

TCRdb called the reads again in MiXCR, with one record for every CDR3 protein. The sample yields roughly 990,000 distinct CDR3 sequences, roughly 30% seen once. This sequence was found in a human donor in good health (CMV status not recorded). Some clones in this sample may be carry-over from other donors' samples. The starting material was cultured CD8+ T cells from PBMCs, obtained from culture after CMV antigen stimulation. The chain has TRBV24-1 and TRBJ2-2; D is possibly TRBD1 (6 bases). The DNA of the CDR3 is TGTGCCACCCGAGGGGGTCGGGCGACGAACACCGGGGAGCTGTTTTTT. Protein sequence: CATRGGRATNTGELFF.